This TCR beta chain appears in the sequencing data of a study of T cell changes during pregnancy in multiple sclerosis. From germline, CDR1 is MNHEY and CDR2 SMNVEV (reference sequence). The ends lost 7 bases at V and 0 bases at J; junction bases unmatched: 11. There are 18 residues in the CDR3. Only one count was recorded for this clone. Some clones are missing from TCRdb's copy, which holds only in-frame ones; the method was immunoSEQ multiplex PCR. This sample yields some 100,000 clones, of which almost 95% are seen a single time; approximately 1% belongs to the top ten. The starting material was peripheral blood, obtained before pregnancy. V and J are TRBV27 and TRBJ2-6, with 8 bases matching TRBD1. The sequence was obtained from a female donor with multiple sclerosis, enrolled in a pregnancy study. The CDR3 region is CASTQGGRGPSGANVLTF. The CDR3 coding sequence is TGTGCCAGCACCCAAGGGGGCAGGGGGCCCTCTGGGGCCAACGTCCTGACTTTC.